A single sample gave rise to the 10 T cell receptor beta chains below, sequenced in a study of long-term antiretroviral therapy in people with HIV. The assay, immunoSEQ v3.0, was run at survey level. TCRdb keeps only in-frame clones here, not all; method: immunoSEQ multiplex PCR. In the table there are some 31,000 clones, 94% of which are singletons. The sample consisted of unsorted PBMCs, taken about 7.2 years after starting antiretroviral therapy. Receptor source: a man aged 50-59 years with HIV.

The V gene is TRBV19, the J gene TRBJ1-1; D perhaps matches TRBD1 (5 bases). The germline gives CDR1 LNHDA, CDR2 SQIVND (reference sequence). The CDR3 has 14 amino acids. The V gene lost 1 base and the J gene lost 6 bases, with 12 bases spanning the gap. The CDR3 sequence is CASSIVRDGPEAFF. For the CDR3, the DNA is TGTGCCAGTAGTATAGTAAGGGACGGGCCTGAAGCTTTCTTT.

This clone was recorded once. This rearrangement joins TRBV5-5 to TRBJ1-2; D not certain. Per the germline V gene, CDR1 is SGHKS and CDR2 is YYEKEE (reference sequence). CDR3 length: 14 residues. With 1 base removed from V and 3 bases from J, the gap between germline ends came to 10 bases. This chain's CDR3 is CASSLQVPDYGYTF. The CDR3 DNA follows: TGTGCCAGCAGCTTGCAGGTTCCAGACTATGGCTACACCTTC.

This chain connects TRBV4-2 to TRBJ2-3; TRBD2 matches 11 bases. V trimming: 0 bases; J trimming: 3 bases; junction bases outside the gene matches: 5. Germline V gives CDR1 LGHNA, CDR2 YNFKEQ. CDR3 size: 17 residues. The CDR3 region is CASSQDSGGAVTDTQYF. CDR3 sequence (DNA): TGTGCCAGCAGCCAAGATAGCGGGGGGGCCGTAACAGATACGCAGTATTTT.

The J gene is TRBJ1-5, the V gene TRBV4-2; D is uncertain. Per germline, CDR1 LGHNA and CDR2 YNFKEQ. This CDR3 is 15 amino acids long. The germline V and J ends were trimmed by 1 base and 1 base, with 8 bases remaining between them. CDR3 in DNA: TGTGCCAGCAGCCAAGGTATCGAAAGCAATCAGCCCCAGCATTTT. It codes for CASSQGIESNQPQHF.

The CDR3 nucleotides are TGTGCCAGCAACACCGGGACAGGGAGGGAGACCCAGTACTTC. Amino acids: CASNTGTGRETQYF. This chain connects TRBV19 to TRBJ2-5; TRBD1 aligns across 9 bases. Germline assignment: CDR1 LNHDA and CDR2 SQIVND (reference sequence). The CDR3 is made up of 14 amino acids. The V gene end was trimmed by 9 bases and the J gene end by 5 bases; junction bases not matched to a gene: 10.

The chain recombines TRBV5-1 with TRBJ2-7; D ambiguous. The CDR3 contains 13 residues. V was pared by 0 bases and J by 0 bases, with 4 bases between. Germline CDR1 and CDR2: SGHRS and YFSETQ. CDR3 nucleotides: TGCGCCAGCAGCTTGGCCAGCTCCTACGAGCAGTACTTC. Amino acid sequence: CASSLASSYEQYF.

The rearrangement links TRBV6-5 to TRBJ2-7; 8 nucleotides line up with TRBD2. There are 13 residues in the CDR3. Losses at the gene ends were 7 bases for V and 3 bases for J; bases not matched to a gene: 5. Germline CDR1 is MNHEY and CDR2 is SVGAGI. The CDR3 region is CASTLGGDYEQYF. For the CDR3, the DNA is TGTGCCAGCACCCTCGGGGGGGACTACGAGCAGTACTTC.

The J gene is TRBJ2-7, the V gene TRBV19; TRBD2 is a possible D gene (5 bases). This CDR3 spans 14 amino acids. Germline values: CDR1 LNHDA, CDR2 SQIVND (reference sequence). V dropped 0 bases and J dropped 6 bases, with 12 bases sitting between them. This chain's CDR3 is CASSIDPGRGEQYF. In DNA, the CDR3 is TGTGCCAGTAGTATAGACCCGGGGAGAGGCGAGCAGTACTTC.

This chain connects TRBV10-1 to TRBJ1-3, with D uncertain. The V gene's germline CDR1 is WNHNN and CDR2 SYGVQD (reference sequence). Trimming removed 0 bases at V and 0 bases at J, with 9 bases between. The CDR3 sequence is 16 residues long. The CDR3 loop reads CASSESEAYSGNTIYF. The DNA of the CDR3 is TGCGCCAGCAGTGAGTCGGAAGCTTACTCTGGAAACACCATATATTTT.

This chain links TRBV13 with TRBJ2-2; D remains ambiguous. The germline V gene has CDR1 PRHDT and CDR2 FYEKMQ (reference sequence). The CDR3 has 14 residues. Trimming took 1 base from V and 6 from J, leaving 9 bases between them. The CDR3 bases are TGTGCCAGCAGCTTAGTAGGCCGTCCCGGGGAGCTGTTTTTT. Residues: CASSLVGRPGELFF.